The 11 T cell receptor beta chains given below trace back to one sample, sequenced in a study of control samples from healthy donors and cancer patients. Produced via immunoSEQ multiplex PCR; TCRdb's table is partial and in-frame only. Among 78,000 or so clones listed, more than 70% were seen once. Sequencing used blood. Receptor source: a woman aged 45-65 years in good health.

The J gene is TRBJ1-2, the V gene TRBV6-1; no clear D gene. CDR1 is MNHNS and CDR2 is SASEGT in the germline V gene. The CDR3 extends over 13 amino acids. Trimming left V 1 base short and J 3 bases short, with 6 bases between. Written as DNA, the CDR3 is TGTGCCAGCAGTGAAGGGGGTCACTATGGCTACACCTTC. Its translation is CASSEGGHYGYTF.

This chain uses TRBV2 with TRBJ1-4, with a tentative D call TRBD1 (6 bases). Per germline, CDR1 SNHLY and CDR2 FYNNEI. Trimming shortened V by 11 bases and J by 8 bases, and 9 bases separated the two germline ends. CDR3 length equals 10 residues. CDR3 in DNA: TGTGCCGGGGGGGGCGAAAAACTGTTTTTT. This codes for CAGGGEKLFF.

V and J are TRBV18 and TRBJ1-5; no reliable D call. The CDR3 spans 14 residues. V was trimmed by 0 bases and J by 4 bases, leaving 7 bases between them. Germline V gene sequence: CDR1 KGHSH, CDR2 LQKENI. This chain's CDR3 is CASSPPGINQPQHF. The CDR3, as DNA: TGTGCCAGCTCACCACCGGGGATAAATCAGCCCCAGCATTTT.

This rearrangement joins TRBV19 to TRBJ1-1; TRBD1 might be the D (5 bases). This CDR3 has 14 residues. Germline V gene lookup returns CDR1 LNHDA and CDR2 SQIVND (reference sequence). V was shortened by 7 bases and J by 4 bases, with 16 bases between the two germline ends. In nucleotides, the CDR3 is TGTGCCAGTATGGTAAACCGAGGGGTCACTGAAGCTTTCTTT. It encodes CASMVNRGVTEAFF.

The CDR3 coding sequence is TGTGCCAGCAGCTTAGATCCAGGGGGCGCGGGGGATGAGCAGTTCTTC. Translating gives CASSLDPGGAGDEQFF. This chain links TRBV11-3 with TRBJ2-1; tentative D call: TRBD1 (8 bases). The CDR3 extends over 16 amino acids. V was pared by 0 bases and J by 8 bases, with 17 bases between. Germline V gives CDR1 SGHNT, CDR2 YENEEA.

Written as DNA, the CDR3 is TGTGCCAGTAGTTTGTCTCCCTACAATGAGCAGTTCTTC. This translates into CASSLSPYNEQFF. The gene calls are TRBV19 and TRBJ2-1; D uncertain. Germline V CDR1 and CDR2: LNHDA, SQIVND (reference sequence). Trimming pared 5 bases from V and 2 bases from J, leaving 7 bases between. The CDR3 totals 13 residues.

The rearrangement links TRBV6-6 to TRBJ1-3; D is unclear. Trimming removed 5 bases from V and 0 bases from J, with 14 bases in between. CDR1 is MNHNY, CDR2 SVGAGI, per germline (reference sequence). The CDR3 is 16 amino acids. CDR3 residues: CASSQTRTSSGNTIYF. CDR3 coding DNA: TGTGCCAGCAGTCAAACACGGACGAGCTCTGGAAACACCATATATTTT.

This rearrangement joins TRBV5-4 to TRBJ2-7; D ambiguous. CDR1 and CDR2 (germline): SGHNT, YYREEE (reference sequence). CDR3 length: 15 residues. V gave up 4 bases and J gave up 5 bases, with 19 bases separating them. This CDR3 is CASSGMSLGADEQYF. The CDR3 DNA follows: TGTGCCAGCAGCGGGATGAGCCTGGGTGCGGACGAGCAGTACTTC.

The CDR3 is CASSTDRDPSGGPADTQYF. DNA for the CDR3: TGTGCCAGTAGTACGGACAGGGACCCGTCAGGGGGTCCGGCAGATACGCAGTATTTT. This chain links TRBV19 with TRBJ2-3, with 8 bases fitting TRBD1. The CDR3 has 19 amino acids. The germline gives CDR1 LNHDA, CDR2 SQIVND (reference sequence). The J segment lost 4 bases and the V segment lost 4 bases, leaving 19 bases of the junction unmatched.

In nucleotides, the CDR3 is TGCGCCAGCAGCTTGGCCGGACTAGCGGGGTACACAGATACGCAGTATTTT. It encodes CASSLAGLAGYTDTQYF. The chain employs TRBV5-1 and TRBJ2-3, with 12 bases aligning to TRBD2. Trimming took 0 bases from V and 2 from J; bases not matched to a gene: 4. Germline loops: CDR1 SGHRS, CDR2 YFSETQ. The length of the CDR3 is 17 residues.

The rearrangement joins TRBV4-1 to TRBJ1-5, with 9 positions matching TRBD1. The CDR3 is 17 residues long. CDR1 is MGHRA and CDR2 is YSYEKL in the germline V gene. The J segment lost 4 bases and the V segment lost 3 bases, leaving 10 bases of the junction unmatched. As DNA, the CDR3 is TGCGCCAGCAGCCATGACAGGGGGGATTTTGTAAATCAGCCCCAGCATTTT. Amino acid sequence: CASSHDRGDFVNQPQHF.